Sequencing of this TCR beta chain was carried out in a study of cytomegalovirus exposure and HLA in healthy donors. Study-level findings and limits: A reported reduction in N-insertions relative to the 666-donor mean was seen in an Asian-associated ancestry cluster in a later analysis.

The PCR contained 60 Vbeta and 13 Jbeta primers. Sequencing used immunoSEQ multiplex PCR; TCRdb keeps in-frame clones, though not all of them. This sample carries around 100,000 clones, 74% of them seen once, and the ten largest clones take roughly 2.6%. CDR3 length: 19 residues. V lost 0 bases and J lost 0, with 19 bases in between. Germline loops: CDR1 SGDLS, CDR2 YYNGEE. On this clone itself: The antigen remains undetermined.

Sample: PBMCs. The chain uses TRBV9 and TRBJ2-1; D perhaps matches TRBD2 (7 bases). The receptor comes from a man aged 45 to 65 in good health and CMV-seropositive. The CDR3 DNA reads as TGTGCCAGCAGCGTAGGGGGGGCTAGCGGACTCAGCTCCTACAATGAGCAGTTCTTC. Translation gives CASSVGGASGLSSYNEQFF.